The clone carrying this T cell receptor (beta chain) was found a few times. Its antigen is unknown. Template switching supplied a universal primer site; unique molecular identifiers were carried on the cDNA. TCRdb called the 5' RACE reads again in MiXCR, with one record for every CDR3 protein. In the table there are roughly 630,000 distinct CDR3 sequences, just over 7% of which are singletons. This CDR3 contains 13 residues. V trimming: 11 bases; J trimming: 2 bases; junction bases outside the gene matches: 2. Germline V CDR1 and CDR2: KGHDR, SFDVKD. The source of the sample is a study of identical twins. Study-wide results and caveats: Its conclusions, products of cross-sectional statistical analysis, did not come from following the same donors. Potential partial confounding of zero-insertion analyses by invariant MAIT and iNKT cells was noted. Fewer insertions were carried by abundant cord blood beta clonotypes, but none was seen in memory repertoires.

The same sample was also studied in work on yellow fever vaccine responses in identical twins.

This chain links TRBV24-1 with TRBJ2-1, with 10 nucleotides matching TRBD1. The specimen was PBMCs. The receptor was derived from a young woman in good health. The CDR3 DNA reads TGTGCCATCGGACAGGGGGCCTACAATGAGCAGTTCTTC. Residues: CAIGQGAYNEQFF.